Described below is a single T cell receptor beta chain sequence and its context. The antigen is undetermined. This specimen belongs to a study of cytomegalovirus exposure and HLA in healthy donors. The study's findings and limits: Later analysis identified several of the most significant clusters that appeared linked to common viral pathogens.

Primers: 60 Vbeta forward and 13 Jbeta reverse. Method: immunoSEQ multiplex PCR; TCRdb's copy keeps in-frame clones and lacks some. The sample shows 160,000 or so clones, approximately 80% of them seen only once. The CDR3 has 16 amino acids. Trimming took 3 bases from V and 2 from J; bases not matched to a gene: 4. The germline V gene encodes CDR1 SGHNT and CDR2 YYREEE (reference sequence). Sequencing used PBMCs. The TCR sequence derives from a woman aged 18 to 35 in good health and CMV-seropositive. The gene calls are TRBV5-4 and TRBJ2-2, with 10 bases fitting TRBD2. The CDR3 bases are TGTGCCAGCAGCTCCGTAGCGGGGGGTAACACCGGGGAGCTGTTTTTT. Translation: CASSSVAGGNTGELFF.